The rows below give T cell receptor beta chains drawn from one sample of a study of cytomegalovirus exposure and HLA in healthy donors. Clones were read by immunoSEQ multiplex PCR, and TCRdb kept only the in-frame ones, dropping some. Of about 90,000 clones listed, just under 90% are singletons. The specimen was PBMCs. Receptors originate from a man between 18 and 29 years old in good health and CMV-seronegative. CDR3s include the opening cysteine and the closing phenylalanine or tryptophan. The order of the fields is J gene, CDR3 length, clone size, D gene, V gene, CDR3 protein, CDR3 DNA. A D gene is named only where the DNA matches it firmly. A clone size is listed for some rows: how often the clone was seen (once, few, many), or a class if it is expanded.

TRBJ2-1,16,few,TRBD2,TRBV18,CASSSASGDRYNEQFF,TGTGCCAGCTCATCCGCTAGCGGGGACCGATACAATGAGCAGTTCTTC
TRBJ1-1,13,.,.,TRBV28,CASSYSGIAEAFF,TGTGCCAGCAGTTACTCGGGGATCGCTGAAGCTTTCTTT
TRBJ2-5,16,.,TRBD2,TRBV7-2,CASSLVAGGSQETQYF,TGTGCCAGCAGCTTAGTAGCGGGAGGGAGCCAAGAGACCCAGTACTTC
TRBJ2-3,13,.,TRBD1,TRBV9,CASGTGRPDTQYF,TGTGCCAGTGGGACAGGGCGACCAGATACGCAGTATTTT
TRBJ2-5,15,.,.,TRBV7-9,CASSAEGHYQETQYF,TGTGCCAGCAGCGCGGAGGGCCACTACCAAGAGACCCAGTACTTC
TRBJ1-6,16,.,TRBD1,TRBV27,CASSHPGQGTGSPLHF,TGTGCCAGCAGCCATCCGGGACAGGGGACCGGTTCACCCCTCCACTTT
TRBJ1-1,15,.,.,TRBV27,CASSFYGGKNTEAFF,TGTGCCAGCAGTTTTTATGGGGGCAAGAACACTGAAGCTTTCTTT
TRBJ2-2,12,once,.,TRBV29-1,CSGGRRAGELFF,TGCAGCGGAGGGCGCCGCGCCGGGGAGCTGTTTTTT
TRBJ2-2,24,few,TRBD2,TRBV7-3,CASSLILPGPSRLPSGVNTGELFF,TGTGCCAGCAGCTTAATCCTGCCAGGGCCCTCCCGCCTGCCTAGCGGGGTTAACACCGGGGAGCTGTTTTTT
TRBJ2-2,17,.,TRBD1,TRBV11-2,CASSRRSGTGGTGELFF,TGTGCCAGCAGCCGAAGATCCGGGACAGGGGGCACCGGGGAGCTGTTTTTT
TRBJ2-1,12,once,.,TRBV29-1,CSVAGWRNEQFF,TGCAGCGTTGCAGGGTGGAGAAATGAGCAGTTCTTC
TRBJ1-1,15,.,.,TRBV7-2,CASSFGPYQNTEAFF,TGTGCCAGCAGCTTTGGGCCCTATCAGAACACTGAAGCTTTCTTT
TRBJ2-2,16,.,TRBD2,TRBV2,CATERLARVRTGELFF,TGTGCCACCGAGAGACTAGCGAGAGTTCGCACCGGGGAGCTGTTTTTT
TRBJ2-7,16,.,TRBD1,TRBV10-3,CAIGKVRGQGPYEQYF,TGTGCCATCGGGAAAGTAAGGGGACAGGGTCCCTACGAGCAGTACTTC
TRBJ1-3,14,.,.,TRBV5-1,CASRPGTPGNTIYF,TGCGCCAGCAGGCCCGGGACACCAGGAAACACCATATATTTT
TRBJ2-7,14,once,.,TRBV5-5,CASSLSGTPYEQYF,TGTGCCAGCAGCTTATCCGGGACTCCCTACGAGCAGTACTTC
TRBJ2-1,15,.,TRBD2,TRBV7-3,CASSLRTSGRGEQFF,TGTGCCAGCAGCTTGCGGACTAGCGGGAGAGGTGAGCAGTTCTTC
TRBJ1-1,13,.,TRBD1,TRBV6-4,CASSKQGGSEAFF,TGTGCCAGCAGTAAACAGGGGGGGTCTGAAGCTTTCTTT
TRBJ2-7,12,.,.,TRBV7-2,CASSLQRDEQYF,TGTGCCAGCAGCTTACAGCGAGACGAGCAGTACTTC
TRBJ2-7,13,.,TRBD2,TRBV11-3,CASSRGGEDEQYF,TGTGCCAGCAGCCGGGGGGGGGAAGACGAGCAGTACTTC
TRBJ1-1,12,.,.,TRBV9,CASSVAGTEAFF,TGTGCCAGCAGCGTAGCGGGGACTGAAGCTTTCTTT
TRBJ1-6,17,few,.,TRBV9,CASSVVGSGAVNSPLHF,TGTGCCAGCAGCGTAGTCGGGAGTGGGGCTGTTAATTCACCCCTCCACTTT
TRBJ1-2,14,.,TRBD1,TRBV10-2,CASRWDRANYGYTF,TGCGCCAGCAGATGGGACAGGGCTAACTATGGCTACACCTTC
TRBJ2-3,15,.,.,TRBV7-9,CASSLGRLVTDTQYF,TGTGCCAGCAGCTTAGGGAGACTAGTCACAGATACGCAGTATTTT
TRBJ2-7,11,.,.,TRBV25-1,CASSRVSEQYF,TGTGCCAGCAGCCGGGTGTCCGAGCAGTACTTC
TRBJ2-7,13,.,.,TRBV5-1,CASSHNPTGEQYF,TGCGCCAGCAGCCACAATCCGACAGGCGAGCAGTACTTC
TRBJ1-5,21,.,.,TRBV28,CASSPLAREKLGGYSNQPQHF,TGTGCCAGCAGTCCGCTAGCCCGGGAAAAACTAGGGGGTTATAGCAATCAGCCCCAGCATTTT
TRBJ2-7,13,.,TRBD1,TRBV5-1,CASSLNRGYEQYF,TGCGCCAGCAGCCTAAACAGGGGTTACGAGCAGTACTTC
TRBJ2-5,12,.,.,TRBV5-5,CASSLDMGGQYF,TGTGCCAGCAGCTTGGATATGGGGGGACAGTACTTC
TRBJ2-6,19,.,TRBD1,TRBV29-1,CSVELYRDSVSSGANVLTF,TGCAGCGTTGAACTTTACCGGGACAGTGTATCCTCTGGGGCCAACGTCCTGACTTTC
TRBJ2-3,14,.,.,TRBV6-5,CASSYAKSTDTQYF,TGTGCCAGCAGTTACGCGAAAAGCACAGATACGCAGTATTTT
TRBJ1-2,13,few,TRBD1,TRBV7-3,CASSPDRQMGYTF,TGTGCCAGCAGCCCGGACAGGCAGATGGGCTACACCTTC
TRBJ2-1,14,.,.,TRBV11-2,CASSRSGSYNEQFF,TGTGCCAGCAGCCGCAGCGGCTCCTACAATGAGCAGTTCTTC
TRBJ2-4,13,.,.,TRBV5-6,CASSLVRVNIQYF,TGTGCCAGCAGCTTGGTCAGGGTGAACATTCAGTACTTC
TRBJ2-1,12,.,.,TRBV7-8,CASSLDSTEQFF,TGTGCCAGCAGCTTAGACAGTACTGAGCAGTTCTTC
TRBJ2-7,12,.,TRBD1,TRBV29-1,CSVATGPYEQYF,TGCAGCGTCGCGACAGGGCCCTACGAGCAGTACTTC
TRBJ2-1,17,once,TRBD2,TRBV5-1,CASSGGLAGGSVREQFF,TGCGCCAGCAGCGGGGGACTAGCGGGAGGGAGTGTCAGGGAGCAGTTCTTC
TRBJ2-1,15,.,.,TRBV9,CASSVGGSISDEQFF,TGTGCCAGCAGCGTAGGCGGTTCCATCTCAGATGAGCAGTTCTTC
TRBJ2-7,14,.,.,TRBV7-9,CASSLQKGAYEQYF,TGTGCCAGCAGCCTTCAAAAGGGGGCCTACGAGCAGTACTTC
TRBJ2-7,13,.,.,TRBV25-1,CASSEAENYEQYF,TGTGCCAGCAGTGAAGCAGAAAACTACGAGCAGTACTTC
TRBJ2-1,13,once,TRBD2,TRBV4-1,CASSRGTSAEQFF,TGCGCCAGCAGCCGGGGGACTAGTGCTGAGCAGTTCTTC
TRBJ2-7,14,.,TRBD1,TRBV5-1,CASSLEGTAYEQYF,TGCGCCAGCAGCTTGGAAGGGACAGCGTACGAGCAGTACTTC
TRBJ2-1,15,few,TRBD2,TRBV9,CASSRLAELYNEQFF,TGTGCCAGCAGCCGACTAGCGGAGCTCTATAATGAGCAGTTCTTC
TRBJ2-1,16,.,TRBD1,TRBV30,CAWSATGATNYNEQFF,TGTGCCTGGAGCGCGACAGGGGCGACTAACTACAATGAGCAGTTCTTC